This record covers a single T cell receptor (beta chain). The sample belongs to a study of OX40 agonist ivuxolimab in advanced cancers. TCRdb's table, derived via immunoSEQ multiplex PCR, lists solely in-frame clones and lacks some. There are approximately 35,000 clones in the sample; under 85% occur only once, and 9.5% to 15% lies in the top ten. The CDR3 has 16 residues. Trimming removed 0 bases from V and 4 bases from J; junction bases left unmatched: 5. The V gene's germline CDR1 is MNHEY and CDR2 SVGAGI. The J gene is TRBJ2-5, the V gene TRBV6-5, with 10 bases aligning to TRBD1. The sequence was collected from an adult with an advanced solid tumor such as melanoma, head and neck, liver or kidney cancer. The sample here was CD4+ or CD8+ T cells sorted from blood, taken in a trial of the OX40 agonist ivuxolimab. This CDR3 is CASSYSGQGITETQYF. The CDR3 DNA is TGTGCCAGCAGTTACTCGGGACAGGGGATAACAGAGACCCAGTACTTC.